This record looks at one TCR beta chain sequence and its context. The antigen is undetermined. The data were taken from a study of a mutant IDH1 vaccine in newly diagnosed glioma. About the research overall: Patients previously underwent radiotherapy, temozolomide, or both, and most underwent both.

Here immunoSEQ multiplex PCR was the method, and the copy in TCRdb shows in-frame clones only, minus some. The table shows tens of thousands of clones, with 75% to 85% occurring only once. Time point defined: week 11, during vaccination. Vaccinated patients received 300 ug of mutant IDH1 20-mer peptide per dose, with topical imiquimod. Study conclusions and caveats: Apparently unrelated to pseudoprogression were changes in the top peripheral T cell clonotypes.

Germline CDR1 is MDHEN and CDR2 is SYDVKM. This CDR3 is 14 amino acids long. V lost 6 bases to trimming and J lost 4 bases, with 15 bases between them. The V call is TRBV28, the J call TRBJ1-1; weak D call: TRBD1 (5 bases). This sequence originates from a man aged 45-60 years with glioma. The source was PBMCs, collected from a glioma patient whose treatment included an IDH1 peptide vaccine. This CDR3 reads CASRPGAWGTEAFF. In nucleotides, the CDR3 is TGTGCCAGCAGACCCGGGGCCTGGGGCACTGAAGCTTTCTTT.